A single sample is the source of the 15 T cell receptor beta chains below, sequenced in a study of response to subunit inactivated influenza vaccine. TCRdb recomputed calls from the RT-PCR reads with MiXCR, one row per CDR3 protein. Of roughly 670,000 distinct CDR3 sequences in the sample, less than 15% are singletons; the top ten hold approximately 7.6%. The sample in question was PBMCs from blood, obtained 14 to 15 days before vaccination. Source of these receptors: a man between 50 and 59 years old who received an inactivated influenza vaccine.

This clonotype came up a few times. The chain uses TRBV14 and TRBJ2-7; no firm D call. The CDR3 is made up of 16 amino acids. Germline V gene lookup returns CDR1 SGHDN and CDR2 FVKESK. Trimming pared 3 bases from V and 0 bases from J, leaving 15 bases between. The CDR3 sequence: CASSHRGTDNSYEQYF. The CDR3 bases are TGTGCCAGCAGCCACAGAGGAACTGACAACTCCTACGAGCAGTACTTC.

This clonotype showed up just a few times. This chain joins TRBV6-1 and TRBJ1-2; 7 bases map to TRBD1. V dropped 0 bases and J dropped 4; count of bases not matched to a gene: 5. The CDR3 is 15 amino acids. Germline V gene sequence: CDR1 MNHNS, CDR2 SASEGT. CDR3 in amino acids: CASSEAPGQSYGYTF. CDR3 DNA: TGTGCCAGCAGTGAAGCACCGGGACAGTCCTATGGCTACACCTTC.

This clonotype appeared a few times. The chain recombines TRBV6-5 with TRBJ2-5, with D tentatively TRBD1 (5 bases). CDR1 is MNHEY and CDR2 is SVGAGI in the germline V gene. V was trimmed by 2 bases and J by 5 bases, leaving 12 bases between them. This CDR3 is 14 amino acids long. The CDR3 coding sequence is TGTGCCAGCAGTTACCGCTGGGGCCGGGAGACCCAGTACTTC. Protein sequence: CASSYRWGRETQYF.

The chain combines TRBV20-1 with TRBJ2-3, with 9 bases lining up with TRBD2. Germline V lookup: CDR1 DFQATT, CDR2 SNEGSKA (reference sequence). Unmatched junction bases numbered 6, after V lost 6 bases and J lost 2 bases. The length of the CDR3 is 14 residues. CDR3 DNA sequence: TGCAGTGCCAGTAGCGGGAGCCTCACAGATACGCAGTATTTT. It translates to CSASSGSLTDTQYF.

This clonotype was seen more than once but under ten times. CDR3 sequence: CSARDPTGSGANVLTF. CDR3 bases: TGCAGTGCTAGAGATCCTACGGGCTCTGGGGCCAACGTCCTGACTTTC. The rearrangement links TRBV20-1 to TRBJ2-6; D gene uncertain. The CDR3 contains 16 residues. Germline-derived CDR1 and CDR2 are DFQATT and SNEGSKA (reference sequence). V was trimmed by 0 bases and J by 0 bases, leaving 9 bases between them.

V and J are TRBV6-2 or TRBV6-3 and TRBJ2-1; 10 bases line up with TRBD1. V dropped 5 bases and J dropped 9; count of bases not matched to a gene: 10. The CDR3 has 15 residues. Germline V CDR1 and CDR2: MNHEY, SVGEGT. Here the CDR3 DNA reads TGTGCCAGCAGTAACCGGGACAGGGGACGGAGTGAGCAGTTCTTC. This codes for CASSNRDRGRSEQFF.

The rearrangement uses TRBV14 and TRBJ2-3, with D perhaps matching TRBD1 or TRBD2 (5 bases each). The length of the CDR3 is 16 residues. Germline-derived CDR1 and CDR2 are SGHDN and FVKESK. The V gene lost 4 bases and the J gene lost 2 bases, with 16 bases spanning the gap. The CDR3 here is CASSPFPRDHTDTQYF. The CDR3 bases are TGTGCCAGCAGCCCCTTCCCTCGGGACCACACAGATACGCAGTATTTT.

This chain uses TRBV29-1 with TRBJ2-1; a possible D gene is TRBD1 (5 bases). Germline values: CDR1 SQVTM, CDR2 ANQGSEA. Trimming removed 4 bases at V and 4 bases at J, with 5 bases between. There are 11 residues in the CDR3. The CDR3 DNA sequence: TGCAGCGTTGCAGGGTACAATGAGCAGTTCTTC. This encodes CSVAGYNEQFF.

This clonotype has at least ten counts. CDR3 residues: CASSQGETGEQYF. DNA for the CDR3: TGCGCCAGCAGCCAAGGAGAAACGGGGGAGCAGTACTTC. This sequence joins TRBV4-3 and TRBJ2-7; possibly TRBD2 for D (5 bases). Between the trimmed V and J ends, which lost 1 base and 7 bases, there was a span of 11 bases. Germline values: CDR1 LGHNA, CDR2 YSLEER. This CDR3 is built from 13 residues.

J is TRBJ2-7 and V is TRBV27; 13 bases line up with TRBD2. V lost 8 bases and J lost 6; bases outside the gene matches: 4. Per the germline V gene, CDR1 is MNHEY and CDR2 is SMNVEV (reference sequence). The CDR3 loop spans 13 amino acids. Here the CDR3 reads CASGLAGVVEQYF. Here the CDR3 DNA reads TGTGCCAGCGGACTAGCGGGAGTGGTCGAGCAGTACTTC.

This chain connects TRBV19 to TRBJ2-7, with D perhaps TRBD2 (5 bases). V was cut by 5 bases and J by 5 bases, with 16 bases left in between. From germline, CDR1 is LNHDA and CDR2 SQIVND (reference sequence). This CDR3 region has 14 residues. The CDR3 here is CASSVRTFLDEQYF. In nucleotides, the CDR3 is TGTGCCAGTAGTGTACGGACTTTCTTGGACGAGCAGTACTTC.

The chain joins TRBV10-3 to TRBJ2-1, with 9 bases matching TRBD2. CDR1 is ENHRY, CDR2 SYGVKD, per germline. The J segment lost 5 bases and the V segment lost 7 bases, leaving 9 bases of the junction unmatched. The CDR3 length is 15 residues. For the CDR3, the DNA is TGTGCCATCATCCTTTCGACTAGCGGAGACAATGAGCAGTTCTTC. This encodes CAIILSTSGDNEQFF.

The CDR3 spells CASSASGRIYNEQFF. DNA of the CDR3: TGTGCCAGCAGCGCTAGCGGGAGGATCTACAATGAGCAGTTCTTC. The V call is TRBV9, the J call TRBJ2-1, with 11 bases that match TRBD2. V gave up 3 bases and J gave up 3 bases; unmatched junction bases: 2. The germline V gene encodes CDR1 SGDLS and CDR2 YYNGEE. This CDR3 spans 15 amino acids.

The rearrangement links TRBV7-8 to TRBJ2-3; D is ambiguous. Deletions cut 3 bases from V and 2 bases from J, with 12 bases between. This CDR3 spans 15 amino acids. Per the germline V gene, CDR1 is SGHVS and CDR2 is FQNEAQ. CDR3 amino acids: CASSFESGYTDTQYF. In DNA form, the CDR3 reads TGTGCCAGCAGCTTTGAATCTGGGTACACAGATACGCAGTATTTT.

This clonotype has more than one count but fewer than ten. V and J are TRBV10-3 and TRBJ2-7; TRBD2 matches 14 bases. In germline, CDR1 is ENHRY, CDR2 SYGVKD. CDR3 size: 14 residues. With 11 bases clipped from V and 5 bases from J, the junction kept 8 bases outside the gene matches. CDR3 coding DNA: TGTGCCGCGAAACCGGGACTAGCGGGAGACGAGCAGTACTTC. Residues: CAAKPGLAGDEQYF.